The next 14 T cell receptor beta chains were all read from a single sample in a study of blood T cell repertoires in COVID-19. The method was immunoSEQ multiplex PCR; TCRdb's version includes in-frame clones alone and lacks a portion of them. Counted here are 200,000 or so clones, 60% to 85% occurring once; the ten biggest clones make up roughly 17%. The sample taken for sequencing was peripheral blood. The source is a man between 60 and 75 years old with active or convalescent COVID-19.

This sequence joins TRBV28 and TRBJ1-6; D call uncertain. Germline CDR1 MDHEN, CDR2 SYDVKM. V lost 6 bases and J lost 9, with 15 bases in between. The CDR3 spans 14 residues. CDR3 bases: TGTGCCAGCAGACCGGGGTCCTCTGGTTCACCCCTCCACTTT. Its translation: CASRPGSSGSPLHF.

The rearrangement uses TRBV7-3 and TRBJ2-3, with TRBD2 matching 12 bases. V was clipped by 2 bases and J by 0 bases; unmatched bases: 6. The CDR3 consists of 18 residues. Germline assignment: CDR1 SGHTA and CDR2 FQGTGA. CDR3 sequence reads: CASSLGWTSGISTDTQYF. CDR3 DNA: TGTGCCAGCAGCTTAGGCTGGACTAGCGGGATAAGCACAGATACGCAGTATTTT.

The V and J genes are TRBV19 and TRBJ1-5; maybe TRBD1 (5 bases). Germline CDR1 and CDR2: LNHDA and SQIVND (reference sequence). The CDR3 runs to 14 residues. V dropped 7 bases and J dropped 7 bases, with 17 bases sitting between them. DNA for the CDR3: TGTGCCAGTACCCTGGTGCAGGGTCGCCAGCCCCAGCATTTT. Translation gives CASTLVQGRQPQHF.

The chain joins TRBV28 to TRBJ2-5, with no clear D. V dropped 6 bases and J dropped 1 base, with 9 bases sitting between them. The CDR3 runs to 13 residues. Per the germline V gene, CDR1 is MDHEN and CDR2 is SYDVKM. The CDR3 is CASSQVAQETQYF. The CDR3 DNA reads TGTGCCAGCAGCCAGGTGGCCCAAGAGACCCAGTACTTC.

CDR3 in amino acids: CASRPGQGALGFEQYF. As DNA, the CDR3 is TGTGCCAGCAGGCCGGGACAGGGGGCGTTGGGGTTCGAGCAGTACTTC. The chain is built from TRBV21-1 and TRBJ2-7; the DNA was not used to check the table's D call, TRBD1. TRBV21-1 is classified as a pseudogene. This CDR3 region has 16 residues.

This clone was counted a few times. The chain is built from TRBV11-3 and TRBJ2-7; D might be TRBD1 (5 bases). V lost 1 base and J 6 bases, leaving 10 bases between the germline ends. Germline loops: CDR1 SGHNT, CDR2 YENEEA. The CDR3 sequence is 13 residues long. The CDR3: CASSLVRGSEQYF. CDR3 in DNA: TGTGCCAGCAGCTTAGTTAGGGGATCCGAGCAGTACTTC.

The V gene is TRBV7-3, the J gene TRBJ2-3; 7 bases match TRBD2. From germline, CDR1 is SGHTA and CDR2 FQGTGA. The CDR3 is 17 residues long. J was trimmed by 0 bases and V by 5 bases; bases with no gene match: 11. This CDR3 is CASSPRGGSTSTDTQYF. For the CDR3, the DNA is TGTGCCAGCAGCCCCCGCGGGGGTAGTACTAGCACAGATACGCAGTATTTT.

The chain has TRBV3-1 (or the pseudogene TRBV3-2) and TRBJ2-7; 13 positions agree with TRBD2. The CDR3 is made up of 17 amino acids. J was trimmed by 5 bases and V by 1 base; bases with no gene match: 8. Per the germline V gene, CDR1 is LGHDT and CDR2 is YNNKEL (reference sequence). The CDR3 DNA reads as TGTGCCAGCAGCCAAGGGGTTCGACTAGCGGGAGGCGACGAGCAGTACTTC. It yields the protein CASSQGVRLAGGDEQYF.

This clone was recorded once. The chain links TRBV5-1 to TRBJ1-4; 10 positions agree with TRBD1. J gave up 1 base and V 2 bases, and 5 bases lay outside the gene matches. From germline, CDR1 is SGHRS and CDR2 YFSETQ. CDR3 size: 17 residues. The CDR3 nucleotides read TGCGCCAGCAGCTTACAAAGGACAGGGGGAACTAATGAAAAACTGTTTTTT. Translated: CASSLQRTGGTNEKLFF.

This sequence joins TRBV5-3 and TRBJ2-3, with D tentatively TRBD1 (5 bases). Being an ORF, TRBV5-3 has a function that is uncertain. Trimming removed 3 bases from V and 2 bases from J, with 13 bases in between. This CDR3 is built from 15 residues. CDR3: CARSWTNKNTDTQYF. The CDR3 coding sequence is TGTGCCAGAAGCTGGACAAATAAGAACACAGATACGCAGTATTTT.

This clone was seen only a few times. The rearrangement uses TRBV27 and TRBJ2-2, with D perhaps TRBD2 (5 bases). From germline, CDR1 is MNHEY and CDR2 SMNVEV (reference sequence). The germline V and J ends were trimmed by 10 bases and 3 bases, with 9 bases remaining between them. The CDR3 loop spans 12 amino acids. The CDR3 loop is CATRDYTGELFF. The CDR3 DNA reads as TGTGCCACCCGGGATTACACCGGGGAGCTGTTTTTT.

This chain links TRBV28 with TRBJ2-1, with TRBD2 matching 11 bases. The CDR3 has 12 amino acids. CDR1 and CDR2 from the germline V gene are MDHEN and SYDVKM. The CDR3 sequence: CALAGGYNEQFF. The CDR3 bases are TGTGCTCTAGCGGGGGGCTACAATGAGCAGTTCTTC.

The V call is TRBV12-3 or TRBV12-4, the J call TRBJ2-7; the D gene is possibly TRBD1 (5 bases). With 3 bases removed from V and 1 base from J, the gap between germline ends came to 7 bases. CDR3 length: 13 amino acids. In nucleotides, the CDR3 is TGTGCCAGCAGTTTCAGGGATTCCTACGAGCAGTACTTC. Its protein is CASSFRDSYEQYF.

The V gene is TRBV6-4, the J gene TRBJ2-1; 8 bases fit TRBD2. CDR1 MRHNA and CDR2 SNTAGT come from the germline V gene. This CDR3 has 12 residues. V shed 4 bases, J shed 15 bases, and the junction held 8 bases outside the gene matches. The CDR3 DNA sequence: TGTGCCAGCAGTGGAACAGCGGGAGAAGCGTTCTTC. This encodes CASSGTAGEAFF.